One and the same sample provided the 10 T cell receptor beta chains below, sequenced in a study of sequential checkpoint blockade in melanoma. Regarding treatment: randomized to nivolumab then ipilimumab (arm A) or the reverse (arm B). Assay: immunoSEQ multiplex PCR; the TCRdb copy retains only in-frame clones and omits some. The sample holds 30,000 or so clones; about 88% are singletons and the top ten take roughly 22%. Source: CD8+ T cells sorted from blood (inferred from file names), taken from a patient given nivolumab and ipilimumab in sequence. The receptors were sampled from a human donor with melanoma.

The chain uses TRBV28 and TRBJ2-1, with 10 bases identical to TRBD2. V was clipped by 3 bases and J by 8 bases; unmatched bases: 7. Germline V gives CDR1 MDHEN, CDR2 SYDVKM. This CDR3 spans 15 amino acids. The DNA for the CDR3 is TGTGCCAGCAGTTTCAGCGGGAGGGCCGGGCATGAGCAGTTCTTC. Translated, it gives CASSFSGRAGHEQFF. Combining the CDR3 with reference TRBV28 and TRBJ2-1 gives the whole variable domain DVKVTQSSRYLVKRTGEKVFLECVQDMDHENMFWYRQDPGLGLRLIYFSYDVKMKEKGDIPEGYSVSREKKERFSLILESASTNQTSMYLCASSFSGRAGHEQFFGPGTRLTVL.

The CDR3 here is CASSPQNTEAFF. The CDR3 nucleotides are TGTGCCAGCAGCCCCCAGAACACTGAAGCTTTCTTT. The V call is TRBV5-6, the J call TRBJ1-1; D is unresolved. The germline CDR1 and CDR2 sequences are SGHDT and YYEEEE. V was cut by 4 bases and J by 1 base, with 5 bases left in between. The CDR3 is 12 residues long.

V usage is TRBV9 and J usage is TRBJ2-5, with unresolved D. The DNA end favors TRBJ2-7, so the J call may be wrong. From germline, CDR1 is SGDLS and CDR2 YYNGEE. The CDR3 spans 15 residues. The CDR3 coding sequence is TGTGCCAGCAGCGTAGACGGGTCTAGTATCTACGAGCAGTACTTC. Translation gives CASSVDGSSIYEQYF.

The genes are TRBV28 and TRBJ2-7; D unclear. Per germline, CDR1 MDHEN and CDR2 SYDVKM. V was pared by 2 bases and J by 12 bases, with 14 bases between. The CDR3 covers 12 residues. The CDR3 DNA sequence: TGTGCCAGCAGTTTAGAGGATTCTGATCCGTACTTC. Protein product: CASSLEDSDPYF.

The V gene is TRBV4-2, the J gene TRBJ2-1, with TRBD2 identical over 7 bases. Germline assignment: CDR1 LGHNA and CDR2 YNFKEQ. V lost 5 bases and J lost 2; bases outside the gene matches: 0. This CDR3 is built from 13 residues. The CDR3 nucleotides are TGTGCCAGCAGCGCGGGAGCCTACAATGAGCAGTTCTTC. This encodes CASSAGAYNEQFF.

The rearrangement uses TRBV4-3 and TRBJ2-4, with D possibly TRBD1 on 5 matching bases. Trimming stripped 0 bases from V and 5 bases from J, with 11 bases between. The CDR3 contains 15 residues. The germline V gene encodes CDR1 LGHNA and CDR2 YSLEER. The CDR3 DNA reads TGCGCCAGCAGCCAAGATGGGGCTAGGCAAAACATTCAGTACTTC. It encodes CASSQDGARQNIQYF.

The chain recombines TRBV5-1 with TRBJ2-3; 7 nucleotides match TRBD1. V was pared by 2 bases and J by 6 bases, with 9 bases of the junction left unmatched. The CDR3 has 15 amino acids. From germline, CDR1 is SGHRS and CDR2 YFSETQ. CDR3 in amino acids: CASSLEGQARDTQYF. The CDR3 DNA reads TGCGCCAGCAGCTTAGAAGGACAGGCCAGGGATACGCAGTATTTT. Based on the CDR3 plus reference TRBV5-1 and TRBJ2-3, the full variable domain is KAGVTQTPRYLIKTRGQQVTLSCSPISGHRSVSWYQQTPGQGLQFLFEYFSETQRNKGNFPGRFSGRQFSNSRSEMNVSTLELGDSALYLCASSLEGQARDTQYFGPGTRLTVL.

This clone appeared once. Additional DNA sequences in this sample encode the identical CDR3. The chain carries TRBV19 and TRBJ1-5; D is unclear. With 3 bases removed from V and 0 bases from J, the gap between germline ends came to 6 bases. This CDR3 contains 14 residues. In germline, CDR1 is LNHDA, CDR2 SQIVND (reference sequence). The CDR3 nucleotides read TGTGCCAGTAGTATTCGGGATAGCAATCAGCCCCAGCATTTT. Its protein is CASSIRDSNQPQHF.

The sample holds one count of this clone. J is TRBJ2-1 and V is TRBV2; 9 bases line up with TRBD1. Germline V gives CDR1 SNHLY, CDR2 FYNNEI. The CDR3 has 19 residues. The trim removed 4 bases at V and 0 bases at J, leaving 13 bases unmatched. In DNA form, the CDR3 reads TGTGCCAGCAGTGGTCTGGGACAGGGTGCACCCAGCTCCTACAATGAGCAGTTCTTC. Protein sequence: CASSGLGQGAPSSYNEQFF.

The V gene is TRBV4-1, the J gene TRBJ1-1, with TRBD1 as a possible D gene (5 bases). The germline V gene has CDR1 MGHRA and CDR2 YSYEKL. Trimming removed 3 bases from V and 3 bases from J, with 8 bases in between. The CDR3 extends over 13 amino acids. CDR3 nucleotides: TGCGCCAGCAGCCAGGCAGGGCACACTGAAGCTTTCTTT. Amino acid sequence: CASSQAGHTEAFF.